Listed below are T cell receptor beta chains from one sample, sequenced in a study of T-cell reconstitution after alpha-beta-depleted transplantation in children. TCRdb processed the PCR reads anew with MiXCR; each CDR3 protein has one entry. The data hold some 250,000 distinct CDR3 sequences, with around 13% observed a single time. Sequenced here: PBMCs from the stem cell graft donor, sampled from the stem cell graft. The origin of the receptors is a human donor who donated a stem cell graft to a child with acute lymphoblastic leukemia. The CDR3 runs from the conserved cysteine through the conserved F or W. A D gene is named only where the DNA matches it firmly. Expanded clones are given a class, and other clones once, few, many or no size at all.

d_gene	v_gene	len	abundance	j_gene	CDR3aa	CDR3nt
NA	TRBV7-6	13	NA	TRBJ2-7	CASSVALGYEQYF	TGTGCCAGCAGCGTTGCTCTAGGCTACGAGCAGTACTTC
NA	TRBV20-1	16	many	TRBJ2-2	CSALRGRRSITGELFF	TGCAGTGCCCTCCGGGGACGCCGGAGCATCACCGGGGAGCTGTTTTTT
TRBD2	TRBV5-1	15	many	TRBJ2-3	CASSLGAGVADTQYF	TGCGCCAGCAGCTTGGGGGCGGGGGTCGCAGATACGCAGTATTTT
TRBD2	TRBV19	13	few	TRBJ2-3	CASSRLATDTQYF	TGTGCCAGTAGTCGACTAGCCACAGATACGCAGTATTTT
TRBD1	TRBV5-6	14	many	TRBJ2-3	CASSFRTGWSTQYF	TGTGCCAGCAGCTTTCGGACAGGGTGGAGTACGCAGTATTTT
NA	TRBV11-2	16	few	TRBJ2-4	CASSLTGSLAKNIQYF	TGTGCCAGCAGCTTAACCGGGTCGCTAGCCAAAAACATTCAGTACTTC
TRBD2	TRBV7-2	16	many	TRBJ2-7	CASSLRTSGRAYEQYF	TGTGCCAGCAGCTTACGAACTAGCGGGAGGGCCTACGAGCAGTACTTC
TRBD2	TRBV7-9	16	many	TRBJ2-1	CASTVGTSGSYNEQFF	TGTGCCAGCACCGTCGGTACTAGCGGGAGCTACAATGAGCAGTTCTTC
NA	TRBV11-1	13	NA	TRBJ2-7	CASSGGQPYEQYF	TGTGCCAGCAGCGGCGGACAGCCCTACGAGCAGTACTTC
NA	TRBV28	16	many	TRBJ2-1	CASSGKRTYSYNEQFF	TGTGCCAGCAGTGGAAAGCGGACTTACTCCTACAATGAGCAGTTCTTC
NA	TRBV15	15	many	TRBJ2-3	CATSRGFQGLDTQYF	TGTGCCACCAGCAGAGGGTTTCAAGGGCTGGATACGCAGTATTTT
TRBD1	TRBV5-5	15	many	TRBJ1-2	CASSGGTGGDYGYTF	TGTGCCAGCAGCGGGGGGACAGGGGGCGACTATGGCTACACCTTC
NA	TRBV7-2	14	many	TRBJ2-3	CASSATGVTDTQYF	TGTGCCAGCAGCGCGACCGGGGTCACAGATACGCAGTATTTT
NA	TRBV27	12	few	TRBJ2-5	CASSSPAGTQYF	TGTGCCAGCAGTTCCCCTGCGGGGACCCAGTACTTC
TRBD2	TRBV5-1	16	many	TRBJ2-1	CASSPPGTSGYNEQFF	TGCGCCAGCAGCCCGCCCGGGACTAGCGGTTACAATGAGCAGTTCTTC
NA	TRBV28	14	many	TRBJ1-6	CASIRSAGYSPLHF	TGTGCCAGCATCCGTTCGGCAGGGTACTCACCCCTCCACTTT
NA	TRBV28	13	NA	TRBJ1-1	CASSPPRSGEAFF	TGTGCCAGCAGTCCCCCACGTTCAGGTGAAGCTTTCTTT
NA	TRBV29-1	13	many	TRBJ2-3	CSVPLYSTDTQYF	TGCAGCGTCCCTCTATATAGCACAGATACGCAGTATTTT
TRBD1	TRBV5-1	15	NA	TRBJ1-4	CASSEEGQGGEKLFF	TGCGCCAGCAGCGAAGAAGGACAGGGAGGTGAAAAACTGTTTTTT
NA	TRBV4-3	15	once	TRBJ1-1	CASSHGTPIGAEAFF	TGCGCCAGCAGCCACGGGACTCCAATAGGGGCCGAAGCTTTCTTT
NA	TRBV28	15	many	TRBJ2-1	CASSLLRNSYNEQFF	TGTGCCAGCAGCCTACTCCGGAACAGTTACAATGAGCAGTTCTTC
TRBD1	TRBV12-3/TRBV12-4	16	NA	TRBJ1-3	CDSSFRDRVSGNTIYF	TGTGACAGCAGTTTCCGGGACAGGGTCTCTGGAAACACCATATATTTT
TRBD2	TRBV20-1	17	many	TRBJ2-3	CSARVLGAGRPTDTQYF	TGCAGTGCTAGAGTACTGGGAGCGGGGAGACCCACAGATACGCAGTATTTT
NA	TRBV19	14	NA	TRBJ1-2	CASTQQGKDYGYTF	TGTGCCAGTACTCAACAGGGAAAAGACTATGGCTACACCTTC
NA	TRBV28	15	many	TRBJ1-1	CASSANRVIKTEAFF	TGTGCCAGCAGTGCGAACAGGGTGATTAAGACTGAAGCTTTCTTT
NA	TRBV20-1	15	many	TRBJ2-7	CSAREEMQLTYEQYF	TGCAGTGCTAGAGAGGAGATGCAACTTACCTACGAGCAGTACTTC
NA	TRBV29-1	12	many	TRBJ1-2	CSVTEGSIGYTF	TGCAGCGTCACAGAGGGGTCCATCGGCTACACCTTC
NA	TRBV28	17	once	TRBJ2-1	CASSALRGKTVKNEQFF	TGTGCCAGCAGTGCCCTCCGGGGTAAAACTGTTAAAAATGAGCAGTTCTTC
NA	TRBV20-1	14	many	TRBJ2-7	CSASLHRDPYEQYF	TGCAGTGCCTCTCTCCACAGGGATCCCTACGAGCAGTACTTC
TRBD2	TRBV27	15	many	TRBJ2-7	CASSLSASGRGEQYF	TGTGCCAGCAGTTTATCGGCCAGCGGGAGAGGCGAGCAGTACTTC
NA	TRBV7-2	16	many	TRBJ1-1	CASSLAFPGHVTEAFF	TGTGCCAGCAGCTTAGCGTTTCCCGGGCATGTGACTGAAGCTTTCTTT
TRBD1	TRBV20-1	17	NA	TRBJ2-3	CSARPRLGQSSTDTQYF	TGCAGTGCTAGACCGCGCCTGGGACAGTCGAGCACAGATACGCAGTATTTT
TRBD1	TRBV6-4	14	many	TRBJ1-2	CASSPGQGYYGYTF	TGTGCCAGCAGTCCGGGACAGGGGTACTATGGCTACACCTTC
TRBD1	TRBV18	13	many	TRBJ2-7	CASSPTRGSEQYF	TGTGCCAGCTCACCGACCAGGGGGTCCGAGCAGTACTTC
NA	TRBV18	15	many	TRBJ1-2	CASSPGGPGDYGYTF	TGTGCCAGCTCACCAGGGGGACCAGGGGACTATGGCTACACCTTC
TRBD2	TRBV18	15	NA	TRBJ2-7	CASSPRTSGSYEQYF	TGTGCCAGCTCACCTAGGACTAGCGGGAGCTACGAGCAGTACTTC
NA	TRBV20-1	14	many	TRBJ1-2	CSASRTVSSYGYTF	TGCAGTGCCAGCCGGACAGTTTCTTCGTATGGCTACACCTTC
NA	TRBV7-9	13	NA	TRBJ1-2	CASSPWGEGGYTF	TGTGCCAGCAGCCCTTGGGGAGAGGGCGGCTACACCTTC